Listed here are 14 T cell receptor beta chains from one sample, sequenced in a study of CD4 and CD8 cells across lung adenocarcinoma regions. MiXCR, run by TCRdb on the PCR reads, gives a single entry per CDR3 protein. Seen here are 13,000 or so distinct CDR3 sequences, over 45% observed once, and the top ten hold less than 35%. The sequenced material came from CD8+ T cells from the margin of a lung tumor. These receptor sequences come from a male donor with lung adenocarcinoma. The CD4 and CD8 labels of this study may be unreliable.

This clonotype is categorized as medium-sized. The chain couples TRBV6-6 to TRBJ2-1, with unresolved D. Germline V gene data show CDR1 as MNHNY and CDR2 as SVGAGI (reference sequence). Trimming pared 4 bases from V and 8 bases from J, leaving 18 bases between. The CDR3 extends over 15 amino acids. The CDR3 reads CASSSSIIPSDEQFF. The CDR3 DNA follows: TGTGCCAGCAGTTCGTCGATTATACCCTCGGATGAGCAGTTCTTC.

The gene calls are TRBV6-1 and TRBJ1-2, with a tentative D call TRBD1 (6 bases). With 6 bases removed from V and 6 bases from J, the gap between germline ends came to 17 bases. The germline CDR1 and CDR2 sequences are MNHNS and SASEGT. The CDR3 length is 14 residues. In DNA, the CDR3 is TGTGCCAGCAGCCCCTGGACAGAGGGCGATGGCTACACCTTC. This translates into CASSPWTEGDGYTF.

Comment on this clonotype: The germline gene is not matched at one end of the junction; a read error may be the cause. The chain carries TRBV6-1 and TRBJ2-4; D tentatively fits TRBD1 or TRBD2 (5 bases each). Germline CDR1 is MNHNS and CDR2 is SASEGT. The CDR3 sequence is 13 residues long. The chain's CDR3 is CARGLGATNMQYF. The CDR3 bases are TGTGCCAGGGGGCTGGGAGCCACAAACATGCAGTACTTC.

The rearrangement links TRBV6-1 to TRBJ2-4, with a tentative D call TRBD2 (6 bases). Trimming shortened V by 8 bases and J by 13 bases, and 30 bases separated the two germline ends. Germline V gives CDR1 MNHNS, CDR2 SASEGT. The CDR3 extends over 16 amino acids. The CDR3: CASRGAGPWTKNTQYF. The CDR3 DNA reads as TGTGCCAGCCGGGGCGCGGGGCCGTGGACCAAAAACACGCAGTACTTC.

A word on this clonotype: Possible read error: a much larger clone is one base away. The chain carries TRBV6-1 and TRBJ2-5; 7 bases agree with TRBD2. The closer fit of TRBJ2-1 to the DNA end suggests the J call may be wrong. CDR1 is MNHNS, CDR2 SASEGT, per germline. The CDR3 totals 10 residues. The CDR3 reads CARGRETQFF. DNA for the CDR3: TGTGCCAGGGGGCGGGAGACCCAGTTCTTC.

CDR3 DNA sequence: TGTGCCAGCAGTTTAGACGGCGTGAGCCCAGATACGCAGTATTTT. This translates into CASSLDGVSPDTQYF. This sequence joins TRBV12-3 or TRBV12-4 and TRBJ2-3; D gene ambiguous. The CDR3 has 15 residues. Trimming removed 1 base at V and 4 bases at J, with 12 bases between.

This clonotype was found a few times. This chain joins TRBV6-1 and TRBJ2-6; D perhaps matches TRBD1 (5 bases). CDR3 length: 20 residues. The germline V gene encodes CDR1 MNHNS and CDR2 SASEGT. The V gene lost 6 bases and the J gene lost 1 base, with 25 bases spanning the gap. The chain's CDR3 is CASSTLPGQGPSSGANVLTF. The CDR3 nucleotides read TGTGCCAGCAGCACACTACCCGGCCAGGGTCCCTCGTCTGGGGCCAACGTCCTGACTTTC.

This clonotype was seen more than once but under ten times. The genes are TRBV6-1 and TRBJ1-5; D might be TRBD1 (5 bases). Germline CDR1 and CDR2: MNHNS and SASEGT. V was cut by 6 bases and J by 6 bases, with 18 bases left in between. The CDR3 is 15 amino acids. The CDR3 bases are TGTGCCAGCAGCCTAATGGGGACTACACGTCAGCCCCAGCATTTT. Protein: CASSLMGTTRQPQHF.

The chain employs TRBV6-5 and TRBJ2-2; possibly TRBD2 for D (5 bases). The J call may be incorrect, as the DNA end agrees better with TRBJ2-3. CDR1 is MNHEY and CDR2 is SVGAGI in the germline V gene. This CDR3 has 14 amino acids. The CDR3 region is CASSYSWSTGAQYF. CDR3 in DNA: TGTGCCAGCAGTTACTCGTGGTCCACCGGGGCGCAGTATTTT.

This clonotype was recorded many times. V gene TRBV6-4 combines with J gene TRBJ2-7; D perhaps matches TRBD1 (5 bases). Germline values: CDR1 MRHNA, CDR2 SNTAGT. Trimming removed 0 bases from V and 1 base from J, with 13 bases in between. This CDR3 region has 16 residues. The CDR3 reads CASSDSGVPNSYEQYF. In DNA, the CDR3 is TGTGCCAGCAGTGACTCAGGGGTTCCGAATTCCTACGAGCAGTACTTC.

Comment on this clonotype: An end of the junction does not agree with germline; a read error may underlie this. V and J are TRBV6-1 and TRBJ2-3; 8 positions agree with TRBD2. CDR1 and CDR2 (germline): MNHNS, SASEGT. This CDR3 has 14 residues. CDR3 in DNA: TGTGCCGTGCACGGCGAGCGGGAGCGAGATACCCAGTACTTT. This translates into CAVHGERERDTQYF.

This clonotype was counted at least ten times. The gene calls are TRBV6-1 and TRBJ2-2; TRBD2 aligns across 9 bases. CDR1 MNHNS and CDR2 SASEGT come from the germline V gene. The trim removed 1 base at V and 4 bases at J, leaving 7 bases unmatched. The CDR3 is 17 residues long. The CDR3 reads CASSEGSLAGITGELFF. The CDR3 DNA reads TGTGCCAGCAGTGAAGGTTCCCTAGCGGGAATCACCGGGGAGCTGTTTTTT.

This clonotype was picked up a small number of times. The chain joins TRBV10-2 to TRBJ2-4; D tentatively reads TRBD1 or TRBD2 (5 bases each). V was trimmed by 10 bases and J by 12 bases, leaving 22 bases between them. The germline CDR1 and CDR2 sequences are WSHSY and SAAADI. This CDR3 contains 13 residues. CDR3 residues: CATGLGAKNTQYF. The CDR3 coding sequence is TGCGCCACGGGGCTAGGGGCCAAAAATACTCAGTACTTC.

As to this clonotype: The junction departs from the called germline gene at one end, perhaps through a read error. The chain is built from TRBV6-1 and TRBJ2-3; 10 nucleotides match TRBD2. The J call is uncertain, as TRBJ2-1 better fits the DNA end. Germline V gene lookup returns CDR1 MNHNS and CDR2 SASEGT. The CDR3 loop spans 17 amino acids. CDR3 sequence: CASRQGLAGASSNAQFF. CDR3 nucleotide sequence: TGTGCCAGTAGACAGGGGCTAGCGGGAGCGAGCTCCAATGCGCAGTTCTTC.